Below, 2 T cell receptor beta chains from the same sample are listed, as sequenced in a study of technical replicates of blood from a few donors. Measured with immunoSEQ multiplex PCR; TCRdb has only the in-frame clones, and not every one. In the table there are 76,000 or so clones, 90% to 95% of which are singletons. Material for sequencing was T cells isolated from PBMCs. The source is a human donor in good health.

The J gene is TRBJ1-1, the V gene TRBV4-1; no definite D call. Deletions cut 1 base from V and 6 bases from J, with 12 bases between. Looked up from germline, CDR1 is MGHRA and CDR2 is YSYEKL. The CDR3 is 14 residues long. The CDR3 region is CASSQVSGKAEAFF. CDR3 coding DNA: TGCGCCAGCAGCCAAGTAAGCGGGAAGGCTGAAGCTTTCTTT.

This clone appeared once. The chain couples TRBV7-9 to TRBJ2-3; D is uncertain. V was trimmed by 1 base and J by 1 base, leaving 9 bases between them. CDR1 SEHNR and CDR2 FQNEAQ come from the germline V gene (reference sequence). There are 15 residues in the CDR3. For the CDR3, the DNA is TGTGCCAGCAGCTTAGAAACCACTGGCACAGATACGCAGTATTTT. It specifies CASSLETTGTDTQYF.